This T cell receptor beta chain comes out of a study of post-analysis software for immune sequencing data. General study results and limits: Normalized Chao1 diversity was significantly lower in multiple sclerosis patients than in controls. Compared with controls, patients had more of about five TRBV segments, including TRBV5-6, TRBV5-1 and TRBV20-1.

Every TCR beta cDNA library bore unique molecular identifiers. Each CDR3 protein gets one entry after TCRdb re-called the PCR reads with MiXCR. The profile shows hundreds of thousands of distinct CDR3 sequences, roughly 58% of them singletons. The table lists this clonotype with a few counts. Its antigen is unidentified. From germline, CDR1 is SQVTM and CDR2 ANQGSEA. Trimming took 2 bases from V and 8 from J; bases not matched to a gene: 6. This CDR3 spans 14 amino acids. The V gene is TRBV29-1, the J gene TRBJ2-1; the match to TRBD2 covers 10 bases. Sample: blood. This receptor was obtained from a girl aged 10 to 17 with multiple sclerosis. CDR3 protein: CSVELAGERYEQFF. Here the CDR3 DNA reads TGCAGCGTTGAACTAGCGGGAGAGAGGTATGAGCAGTTCTTC.